This entry is about one TCR beta chain. The antigen remains unidentified. CDR3 length equals 12 residues. The germline V and J ends were trimmed by 4 bases and 3 bases, with 9 bases remaining between them. In germline, CDR1 is GTSNPN, CDR2 SVGIG (reference sequence). PCR amplification relied on 60 Vbeta primers (plus 13 Jbeta primers). Libraries were prepared by immunoSEQ multiplex PCR; TCRdb keeps only in-frame clonotypes and omits some of them. The data contain some 160,000 clones, over 70% of them singletons. This sample is drawn from a study of cytomegalovirus exposure and HLA in healthy donors. Regarding the study as a whole: Most TCR sequences were rare, but some public TCRs occurred in many donors. In a later analysis, the majority of CMV-associated beta chains seemingly showed HLA restriction. Association of a missense DCLRE1C variant with TCR beta V- and J-gene trimming was reported in a later analysis.

This receptor was identified in a woman between 18 and 30 years old in good health and CMV-seronegative. The sequenced material came from PBMCs. The chain is built from TRBV30 and TRBJ1-2, with D unresolved. CDR3 coding DNA: TGTGCCTGGATTGGGCCGGACTATGGCTACACCTTC. It encodes CAWIGPDYGYTF.